Listed below are T cell receptor beta chains from one sample, sequenced in a study of neoadjuvant anti-PD-1 for oral cavity cancer. Assay: immunoSEQ multiplex PCR; the TCRdb copy retains only in-frame clones and omits some. The sample includes about 14,000 clones, 60% to 65% of them seen just once. Specimen: PBMCs, collected before nivolumab (anti-PD-1) treatment. These receptor sequences come from a person aged 40 to 85 with oral cavity squamous cell carcinoma. Both conserved end residues are trimmed from each CDR3.

TRBV18	TRBJ2-2	ASSPPSRSGAGELF
TRBV6-1	TRBJ1-5	ASSDLAGQGNQPQH
TRBV6-5	TRBJ2-5	ASSYSKWGGETQY
TRBV5-1	TRBJ2-5	ASRPGTGVQETQY
TRBV27	TRBJ2-1	ASTGGARSYNEQF
TRBV27	TRBJ2-7	ASQHQTYEQY
TRBV7-2	TRBJ2-1	ASRPPSRVGEF
TRBV11-2	TRBJ1-1	ASSLDRNTEAF
TRBV5-5	TRBJ2-7	ASSFRGSYEQY
TRBV27	TRBJ1-1	ASKGRVGDEAF
TRBV23-1	TRBJ1-5	ASSQSRTENQPQH
TRBV19	TRBJ2-1	ASSRRLAGASYNEQF
TRBV18	TRBJ1-2	ASSPRGQNYGYT
TRBV6-6	TRBJ1-1	ASSYSGLGSEAF
TRBV4-1	TRBJ2-1	ASSPSGTGGPGEQF
TRBV7-8	TRBJ2-7	ASSTPAVLAGNSYEQY
TRBV6-1	TRBJ1-1	ASSDGTGVRAF
TRBV9	TRBJ2-7	ASSVELGTYEQY
TRBV27	TRBJ1-6	ATRRASSYNSPLH
TRBV5-1	TRBJ1-1	ASSTRQGGGNTEAF
TRBV7-2	TRBJ1-2	ASSLEVGNGYT
TRBV5-1	TRBJ2-2	ASSSKNTGELF
TRBV20-1	TRBJ1-2	SAGGYT
TRBV6-6	TRBJ2-7	ASEGALLRHEQY
TRBV19	TRBJ2-5	ASSAVTTGFLNMETQY
TRBV4-2	TRBJ2-3	ASSQEGSSGGTQY
TRBV9	TRBJ1-5	ASSVGGGAGNQPQH
TRBV5-6	TRBJ1-1	ASRPTGQGPKAF
TRBV11-2	TRBJ1-1	ASSLHTEAF
TRBV5-4	TRBJ2-2	ASSLSGGELF
TRBV2	TRBJ1-1	ASTMTGAGVNTEAF
TRBV6-7	TRBJ2-2	ASSYGRGELF
TRBV11-2	TRBJ2-5	ASSPSRGARETQY
TRBV9	TRBJ1-6	ASSVALGAGGNSPLH
TRBV5-4	TRBJ2-1	ASSPLSGSSYNEQF
TRBV15	TRBJ2-3	ATSRARGGTDTQY